The next 7 T cell receptor beta chains were all read from a single sample in a study of shared clonotypes between healthy human individuals (dated by TCRdb to about 2020). The method behind the library was the immunoSEQ multiplex PCR assay. TCRdb limited this immuneACCESS table to in-frame rearrangements with V and J called. A share of clones is missing; checked studies link under half to unresolved V genes, and the rest is unexplained. Counted in this sample were approximately 500,000 clones; 79% of them appeared once. About an eighth of the sample goes to the ten largest clones. Material for sequencing was PBMCs. All receptors derive from a woman aged 40 to 49 in good health. Some clones in this sample may be carry-over from other donors' samples.

The rearrangement links TRBV2 to TRBJ2-7; 9 positions agree with TRBD2. The CDR3 loop spans 14 amino acids. CDR1 is SNHLY, CDR2 FYNNEI, per germline. V trimming: 6 bases; J trimming: 3 bases; junction bases outside the gene matches: 6. The CDR3 loop is CASRVAGANYEQYF. The CDR3 DNA is TGTGCCAGCAGAGTAGCGGGGGCGAACTACGAGCAGTACTTC.

This clone was picked up one time. The chain recombines TRBV9 with TRBJ2-1; 9 bases are shared with TRBD1. In germline, CDR1 is SGDLS, CDR2 YYNGEE. Trimming at V came to 2 bases and at J to 10 bases, leaving 7 bases not matched to a gene. The CDR3 is made up of 14 amino acids. This chain's CDR3 is CASSVSGTGIEQFF. Written as DNA, the CDR3 is TGTGCCAGCAGCGTTTCCGGGACAGGGATCGAGCAGTTCTTC.

This chain joins TRBV5-4 and TRBJ1-5; D is ambiguous. CDR3 size: 13 residues. The V and J ends lost 0 bases and 4 bases respectively, with 5 bases between them. Germline CDR1 and CDR2: SGHNT and YYREEE (reference sequence). CDR3: CASSLGQNQPQHF. The DNA for the CDR3 is TGTGCCAGCAGCTTGGGACAAAATCAGCCCCAGCATTTT.

The V and J genes are TRBV5-4 and TRBJ2-7; no clear D. V gave up 4 bases and J gave up 1 base, with 15 bases separating them. CDR3 length: 15 amino acids. From germline, CDR1 is SGHNT and CDR2 YYREEE (reference sequence). CDR3 bases: TGTGCCAGCAGCCCGACTCCCCTGGGGTCCTACGAGCAGTACTTC. This gives the protein CASSPTPLGSYEQYF.

The V gene is TRBV5-4, the J gene TRBJ2-3, with D possibly TRBD1 on 6 matching bases. V lost 4 bases and J 0 bases, leaving 12 bases between the germline ends. This CDR3 contains 15 residues. Germline CDR1 SGHNT, CDR2 YYREEE (reference sequence). CDR3 region: CASSNGQTSTDTQYF. CDR3 DNA sequence: TGTGCCAGCAGCAACGGACAGACTAGCACAGATACGCAGTATTTT.

This chain uses TRBV19 with TRBJ2-3; 10 bases are shared with TRBD2. The CDR3 sequence is 15 residues long. V shed 6 bases, J shed 8 bases, and the junction held 11 bases outside the gene matches. Germline CDR1 and CDR2: LNHDA and SQIVND (reference sequence). The CDR3 sequence is CASSRILAGEGTQYF. In DNA form, the CDR3 reads TGTGCCAGTAGCCGCATTCTAGCGGGAGAGGGTACGCAGTATTTT.

In the case of this clone: The junction and the germline gene differ at one end; a read error may be behind it. V gene TRBV5-1 combines with J gene TRBJ1-1; D unresolved. Germline V lookup: CDR1 SGHRS, CDR2 YFSETQ. CDR3 size: 14 residues. The CDR3: CATSVGVENTEAFF. The CDR3 DNA reads TGCGCCACCAGCGTTGGGGTCGAGAACACTGAAGCTTTCTTT. The full variable domain, its missing parts supplied by reference TRBV5-1 and TRBJ1-1, is KAGVTQTPRYLIKTRGQQVTLSCSPISGHRSVSWYQQTPGQGLQFLFEYFSETQRNKGNFPGRFSGRQFSNSRSEMNVSTLELGDSALYLCATSVGVENTEAFFGQGTRLTVV.